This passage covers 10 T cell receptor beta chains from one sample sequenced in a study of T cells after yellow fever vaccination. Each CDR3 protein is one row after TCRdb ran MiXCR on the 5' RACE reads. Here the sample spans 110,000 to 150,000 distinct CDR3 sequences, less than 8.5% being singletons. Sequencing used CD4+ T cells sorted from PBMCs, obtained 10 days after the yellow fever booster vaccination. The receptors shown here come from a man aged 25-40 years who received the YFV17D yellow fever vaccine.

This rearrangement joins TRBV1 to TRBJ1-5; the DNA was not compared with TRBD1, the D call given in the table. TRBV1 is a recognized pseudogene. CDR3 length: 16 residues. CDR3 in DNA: TGTACCAGCAGTCAAAGCACAGGGGGGTCCGTTCGGCCCCAGCATTTT. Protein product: CTSSQSTGGSVRPQHF.

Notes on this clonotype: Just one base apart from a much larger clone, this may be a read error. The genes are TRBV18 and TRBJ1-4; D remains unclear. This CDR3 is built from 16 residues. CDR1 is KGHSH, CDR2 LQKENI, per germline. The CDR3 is CASSPTPGFRNEKLVF. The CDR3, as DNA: TGTGCCAGCTCACCAACCCCGGGGTTTCGAAATGAAAAACTGGTTTTT.

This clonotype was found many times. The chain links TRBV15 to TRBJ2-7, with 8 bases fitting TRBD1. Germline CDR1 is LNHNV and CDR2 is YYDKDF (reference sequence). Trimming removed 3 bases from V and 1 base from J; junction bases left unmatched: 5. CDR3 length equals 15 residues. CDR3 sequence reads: CATSRNRGSSYEQYF. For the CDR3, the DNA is TGTGCCACCAGCAGGAACAGGGGGTCGTCCTACGAGCAGTACTTC. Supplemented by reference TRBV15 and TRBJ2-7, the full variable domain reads DAMVIQNPRYQVTQFGKPVTLSCSQTLNHNVMYWYQQKSSQAPKLLFHYYDKDFNNEADTPDNFQSRRPNTSFCFLDIRSPGLGDTAMYLCATSRNRGSSYEQYFGPGTRLTVT.

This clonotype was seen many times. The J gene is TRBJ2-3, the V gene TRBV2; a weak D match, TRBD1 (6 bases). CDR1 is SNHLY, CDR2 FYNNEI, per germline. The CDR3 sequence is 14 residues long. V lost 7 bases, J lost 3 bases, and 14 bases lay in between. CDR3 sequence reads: CASTVQGKTDTQYF. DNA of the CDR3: TGTGCCAGCACGGTCCAGGGGAAAACAGATACGCAGTATTTT.

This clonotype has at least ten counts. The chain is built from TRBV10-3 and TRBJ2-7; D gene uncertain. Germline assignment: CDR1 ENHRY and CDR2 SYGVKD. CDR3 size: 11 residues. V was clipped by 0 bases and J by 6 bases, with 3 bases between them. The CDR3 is CAISESFEQYF. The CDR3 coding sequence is TGTGCCATCAGTGAGTCTTTCGAGCAGTACTTC.

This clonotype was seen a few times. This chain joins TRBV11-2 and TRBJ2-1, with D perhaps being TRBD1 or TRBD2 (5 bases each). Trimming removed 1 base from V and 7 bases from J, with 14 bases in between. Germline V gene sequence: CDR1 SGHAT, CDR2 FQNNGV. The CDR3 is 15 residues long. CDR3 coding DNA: TGTGCCAGCAGCTTAGTAGGACTCCCAGGGAATGAGCAGTTCTTC. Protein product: CASSLVGLPGNEQFF.

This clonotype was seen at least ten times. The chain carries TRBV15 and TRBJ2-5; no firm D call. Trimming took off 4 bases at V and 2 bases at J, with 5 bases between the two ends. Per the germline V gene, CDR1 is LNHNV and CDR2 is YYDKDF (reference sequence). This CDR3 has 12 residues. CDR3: CATSTHQETQYF. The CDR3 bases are TGTGCCACCAGCACGCATCAAGAGACCCAGTACTTC.

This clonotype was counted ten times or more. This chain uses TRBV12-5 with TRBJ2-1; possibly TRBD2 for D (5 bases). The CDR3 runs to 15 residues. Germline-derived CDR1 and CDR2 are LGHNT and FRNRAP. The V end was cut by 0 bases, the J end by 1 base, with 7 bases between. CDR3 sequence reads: CASGLVPGSYNEQFF. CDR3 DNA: TGTGCTAGTGGTTTGGTTCCGGGGTCCTACAATGAGCAGTTCTTC.

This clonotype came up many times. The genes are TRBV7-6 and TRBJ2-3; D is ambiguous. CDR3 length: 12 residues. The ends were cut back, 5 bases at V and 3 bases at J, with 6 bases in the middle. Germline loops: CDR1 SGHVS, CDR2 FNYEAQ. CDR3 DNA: TGTGCCAGCAGCCCGCATACAGATACGCAGTATTTT. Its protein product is CASSPHTDTQYF.

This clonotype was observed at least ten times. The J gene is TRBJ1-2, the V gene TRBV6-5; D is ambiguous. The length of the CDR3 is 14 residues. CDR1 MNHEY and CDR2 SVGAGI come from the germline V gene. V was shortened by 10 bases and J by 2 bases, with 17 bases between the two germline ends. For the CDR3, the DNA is TGTGCCACCCTCCCTGGAGGGCGGAACTATGGCTACACCTTC. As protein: CATLPGGRNYGYTF.